The present T cell receptor beta chain was sequenced within a study of cytomegalovirus exposure and HLA in healthy donors (dated by TCRdb to 2015 to 2018). For the wider study: An earlier analysis of approximately 640 of the donors reported 250 to 300 Gb of sequence data and roughly 100 million unique TCR beta sequences from roughly 200 million T cells. An earlier analysis of approximately 630 of the donors applied high-throughput TCR beta sequencing to assess whether each TCR beta V gene segment acted as functional or pseudogenic. An early release covering roughly 640 HLA-typed donors comprised about 300 gigabases of sequencing data and some 79 million unique TCR sequences. A later analysis re-examined previously published TCR beta repertoires from more than 650 donors and added high-resolution HLA genotyping to investigate patterns of TCR occurrence. On average, 235,054 unique TCR beta nucleotide sequences were sequenced per donor among some 420 genotyped donors of the cohort, with 15% to 20% of those sequences being non-productive. The study was designed to test whether signatures of past pathogen exposure could be identified by cataloging public T cell receptors. Rather than drawing on any new phenotypic data, the later analysis identified candidate immune exposures from TCR beta sequences and the way those sequences occurred across donors. Along with the roughly 610-subject first cohort, a separate validation cohort of over 90 different subjects was used. Using immunosequencing, the study profiled T cell repertoires from 550 to 750 subjects and related those repertoires to cytomegalovirus serostatus. The number of donors typed differed by locus, with about 629-630 for A, B, C, DRB1 and DQB1, roughly 520 for DQA1, approximately 570 for DPA1, and around 450 for DPB1. Alongside the repertoire data, information on donor age, sex, ethnicity and CMV serostatus was compiled. Of the approximately 400 genotyped donors, 75% to 85% were placed in the genetic ancestry cluster associated with self-reported Caucasian donors. High-throughput TCR immunosequencing, statistical association of individual TCRs with disease status, and machine learning were combined to predict cytomegalovirus infection status. Class I and class II HLA loci were covered by the typing at four-digit resolution. Because of strong linkage in the cohort, 4 to 6 DR-DQ haplotypes were treated as single units for association and clustering. Genome-wide SNP genotypes for about 65% of the roughly 670 donors were used in a later genetic analysis, which treated that subset as a discovery cohort. Every discovery cohort repertoire had been produced on one sequencing platform.

Results and caveats for the whole study, not just this receptor: In a later genetic analysis, fewer N-insertions in productive TCRs were reported among donors in an Asian-associated ancestry cluster than the approximately 670-donor mean. The authors suggested that the approach could potentially be extended to other disease states and immunological phenotypes. A later analysis reported that several top co-occurrence clusters appeared linked to parvovirus B19, influenza, CMV and Epstein-Barr virus. A later analysis associated approximately 17,000 TCR beta sequences with specific HLA alleles at a false discovery rate of 0.05. In a later analysis, most CMV-associated TCR beta chains were found to appear HLA-restricted, with HLA associations seemingly driven largely by CMV exposure. While some public TCRs were present in many individuals, most TCR sequences turned up only very rarely across donors. A cluster of highly shared sequence variants was judged likely to be a technical artifact of the sequencing pipeline. In a later analysis, HLA-associated TCR beta chains were found to be more clonally expanded and to have lower generation probabilities than equally common non-associated chains. A few of the identified cytomegalovirus-associated TCR beta chains were confirmed in vitro to be specific for cytomegalovirus antigens. In an earlier analysis of more than 450 of the donors, most TCR beta V segments were observed in productive rearrangements about 87% or about 30% of the time, broadly matching IMGT annotations. Strong co-occurrence of HLA alleles, especially DR and DQ, made assigning TCR associations to individual alleles difficult. A further reported finding was that TCR beta sequences accurately predicted the HLA-A and HLA-B alleles for most subjects in the first cohort. For the cohort, immune exposure information was limited to CMV serostatus. This cohort had only TCR beta chains sequenced, and the lack of alpha or paired-chain data limited which features could be detected. In the study, 164 TCR beta chains were listed as associated with cytomegalovirus. In a later analysis, TCR association rates were found to vary across HLA loci, with the most associated TCRs seen for DRB1 alleles and the fewest for HLA-C alleles. Linkage disequilibrium might explain the correlated functional status among segregating V segments, but an unknown experimental factor could not be excluded. Because the 87-base-pair reads could not distinguish some IMGT-functional V segments, including TRBV6-2 and TRBV6-3, those segments were excluded. Because some donors lacked HLA typing at each locus, the association tests relied only on the typed subset. The earlier analysis of a few hundred of the donors excluded seventeen rarely observed V segments, including chromosome 9 orphons, because counts were too low. The presence/absence analyses assumed that sequencing depth was roughly uniform across donors, and that assumption may not be true. V-gene and J-gene trimming of TCR beta chains was associated with a missense DCLRE1C variant in a later genetic analysis, and the association was replicated in an independent cohort. The classifier was reported to diagnose cytomegalovirus status with high specificity and sensitivity in both the original and validation cohorts.

The receptor library was made with the immunoSEQ multiplex PCR assay. For the multiplex PCR, a mixture combining 60 forward primers for TCR Vbeta segments and 13 reverse primers for TCR Jbeta segments was used. The CDR3 region of rearranged TCR beta genes was amplified from genomic DNA with a multiplex PCR assay. Amplified TCR beta libraries were sequenced as 87-base-pair reads on the Illumina HiSeq System. The study's own analysis went as follows. A later analysis tallied roughly 76 million unique TCR beta chains across the 650 to 750 repertoires, and around 10 million of those chains were shared by two or more donors. A nearest-neighbor algorithm error-corrected the raw reads and collapsed the reads into unique sequences, merging closely related sequences to remove PCR and sequencing errors. To assign V, D and J gene segments, CDR3 sequences were aligned to IMGT reference sequences. Each retained sequence needed at least a six-nucleotide match to both a V gene segment and a J gene segment. A rearrangement counted as productive if the CDR3 had no stop codons and remained in frame with V and J, and every other rearrangement counted as non-productive. Following IMGT convention, CDR3 was defined as the stretch from the second conserved V-encoded cysteine to the conserved J-encoded phenylalanine. In an earlier analysis of more than 550 of the donors, sequences lacking an unambiguous match to a single V gene segment were excluded. An earlier analysis of a few hundred of the donors called V segments functional above 56.7% productive rearrangements and segregating when the between-donor standard deviation exceeded 5%. A statistical classification framework was built to diagnose cytomegalovirus status from the catalog of TCR beta chain sequences. In a later analysis, TCR nucleotide sequences were compared against IMGT/GENE-DB human TR gene sequences so that V and J genes could be assigned. A later analysis assigned CDR3 sequences and most-parsimonious VDJ recombination scenarios with the TCRdist pipeline. A later analysis defined each TCR beta chain by its CDR3 amino acid sequence plus V-gene family, and excluded reads lacking a unique V-gene family. As a way to deal with suspected cross-contamination and a sequencing artifact, a later analysis dropped 640 or so nucleotide sequences that were highly shared and had low generation probability. For each public chain, a later analysis derived a clonal expansion index from normalized ranks of inferred template counts within each repertoire. In a later analysis, generation probabilities were computed with a VDJ recombination model fitted to out-of-frame rearrangements, and the resulting probabilities were checked against IGoR. In a later analysis, TCR-TCR, TCR-HLA and TCR-CMV co-occurrence was scored with hypergeometric tests, and a repertoire-size bias correction was applied to TCR pairs. To estimate false discovery rates, a later analysis permuted the HLA or CMV assignments 20 times. In a later analysis, co-occurring TCRs were grouped with DBSCAN, and TCRdist sequence similarity was added when clustering was performed within HLA-allele-positive subsets. For co-occurrence clustering, repertoires with fewer than 30,000 or more than 120,000 public chains were excluded, along with roughly five repertoires with anomalous nucleotide sharing. TCRdb limited this immuneACCESS table to in-frame rearrangements with V and J called. A share of clones is missing; checked studies link under half to unresolved V genes, and the rest is unexplained. That table gives V, J and clone size, and the DNA gave D and trimming. In this sample the table shows over 200,000 clones, 60% to 80% of which occur a single time. The ten biggest clones cover less than 2% of the sample.

This clone was counted once. The antigen it recognizes is unknown. No clone much larger than this one lies a single base away; base qualities are absent. Spanning cysteine to phenylalanine, the CDR3 consists of 13 amino acids. Only CDR3 DNA is held: 39 bases, read in frame from base 1. V gives up 4 bases and J gives up 4 bases, and the segment between their germline ends measures 8 bases. The germline V gene sets CDR1 to MRHNA and CDR2 to SNTAGT. The cohort was made up of around 720 healthy bone marrow donors. All cohort members were sampled while nominally healthy, although unrecorded immune exposures were likely present. The donor tested CMV seronegative, placing the donor among the 352 seronegative members of the cohort. A peripheral blood sample was provided by each donor, and peripheral blood mononuclear cells were used for TCR beta sequencing. Genomic DNA was extracted from the blood cell samples with the Qiagen DNeasy Blood Extraction Kit.

The V and J segments used are TRBV6-4 and TRBJ1-5; D gene: possibly TRBD1, on 5 matching bases. Sequenced sample: PBMCs. This receptor was obtained from a male donor in good health and CMV-seronegative. Here the CDR3 is given as CASSVAGNQPQHF. The nucleotides are TGTGCCAGCAGTGTGGCAGGGAATCAGCCCCAGCATTTT.